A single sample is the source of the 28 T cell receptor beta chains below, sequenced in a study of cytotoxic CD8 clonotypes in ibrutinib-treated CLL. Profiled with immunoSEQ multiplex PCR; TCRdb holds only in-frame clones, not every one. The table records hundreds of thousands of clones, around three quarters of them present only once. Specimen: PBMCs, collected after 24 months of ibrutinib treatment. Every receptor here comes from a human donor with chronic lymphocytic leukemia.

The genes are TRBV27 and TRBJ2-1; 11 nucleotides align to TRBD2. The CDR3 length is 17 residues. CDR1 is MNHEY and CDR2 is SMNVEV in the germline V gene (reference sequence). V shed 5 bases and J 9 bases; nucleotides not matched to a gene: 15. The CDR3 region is CASSPPGLAVFSVEQFF. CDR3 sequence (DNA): TGTGCCAGCAGTCCCCCGGGACTAGCGGTTTTTAGTGTTGAGCAGTTCTTC.

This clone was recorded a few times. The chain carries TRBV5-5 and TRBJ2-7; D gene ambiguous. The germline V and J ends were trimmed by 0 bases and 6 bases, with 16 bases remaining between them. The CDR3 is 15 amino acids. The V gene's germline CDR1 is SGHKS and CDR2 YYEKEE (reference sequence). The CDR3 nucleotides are TGTGCCAGCAGCTTGGCCGGGCCTTTGGGCGGCGAGCAGTACTTC. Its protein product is CASSLAGPLGGEQYF.

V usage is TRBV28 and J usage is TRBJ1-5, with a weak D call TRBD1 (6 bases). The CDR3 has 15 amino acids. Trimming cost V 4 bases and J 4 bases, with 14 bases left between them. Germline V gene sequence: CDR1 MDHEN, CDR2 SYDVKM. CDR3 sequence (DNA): TGTGCCAGCAGTTCAGGTCAGACAGGTAATCAGCCCCAGCATTTT. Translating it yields CASSSGQTGNQPQHF.

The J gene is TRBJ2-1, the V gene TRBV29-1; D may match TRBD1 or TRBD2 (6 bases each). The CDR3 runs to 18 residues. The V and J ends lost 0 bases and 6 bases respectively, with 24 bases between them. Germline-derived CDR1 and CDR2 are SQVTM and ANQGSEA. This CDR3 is CSVEDIISEQGGGNEQFF. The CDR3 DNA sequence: TGCAGCGTTGAAGATATCATATCAGAACAGGGAGGCGGCAATGAGCAGTTCTTC.

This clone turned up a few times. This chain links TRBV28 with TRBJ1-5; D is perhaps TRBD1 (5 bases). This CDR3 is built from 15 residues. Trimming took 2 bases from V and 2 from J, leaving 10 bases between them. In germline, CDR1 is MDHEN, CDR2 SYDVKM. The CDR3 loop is CASSLEGRGNQPQHF. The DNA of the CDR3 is TGTGCCAGCAGTTTAGAGGGGAGAGGCAATCAGCCCCAGCATTTT.

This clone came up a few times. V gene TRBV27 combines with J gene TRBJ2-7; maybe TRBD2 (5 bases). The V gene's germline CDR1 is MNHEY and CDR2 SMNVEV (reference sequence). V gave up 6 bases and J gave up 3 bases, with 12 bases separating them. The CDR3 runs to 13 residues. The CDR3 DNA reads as TGTGCCAGCAGCCTACGTGGGAGCTACGAGCAGTACTTC. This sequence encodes CASSLRGSYEQYF.

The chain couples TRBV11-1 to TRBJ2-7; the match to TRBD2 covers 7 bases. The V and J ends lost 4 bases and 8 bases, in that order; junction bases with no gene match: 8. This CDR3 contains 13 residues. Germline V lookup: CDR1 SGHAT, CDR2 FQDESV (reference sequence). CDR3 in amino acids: CASSSRGRTQQYF. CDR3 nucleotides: TGTGCCAGCAGCTCGCGGGGGAGGACCCAGCAGTACTTC.

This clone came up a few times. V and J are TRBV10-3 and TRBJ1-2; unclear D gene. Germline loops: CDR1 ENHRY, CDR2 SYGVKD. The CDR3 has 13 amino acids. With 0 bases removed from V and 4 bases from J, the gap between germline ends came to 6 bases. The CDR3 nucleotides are TGTGCCATCAGTGAGTCGCAGGTCTATGGCTACACCTTC. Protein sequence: CAISESQVYGYTF.

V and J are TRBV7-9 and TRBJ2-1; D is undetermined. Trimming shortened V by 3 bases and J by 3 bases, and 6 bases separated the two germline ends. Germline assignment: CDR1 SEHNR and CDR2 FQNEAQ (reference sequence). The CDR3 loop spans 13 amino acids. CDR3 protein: CASSFSVYNEQFF. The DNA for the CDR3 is TGTGCCAGCAGCTTTTCTGTCTACAATGAGCAGTTCTTC. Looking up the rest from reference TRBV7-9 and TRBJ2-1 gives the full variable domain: DTGVSQNPRHKITKRGQNVTFRCDPISEHNRLYWYRQTLGQGPEFLTYFQNEAQLEKSRLLSDRFSAERPKGSFSTLEIQRTEQGDSAMYLCASSFSVYNEQFFGPGTRLTVL.

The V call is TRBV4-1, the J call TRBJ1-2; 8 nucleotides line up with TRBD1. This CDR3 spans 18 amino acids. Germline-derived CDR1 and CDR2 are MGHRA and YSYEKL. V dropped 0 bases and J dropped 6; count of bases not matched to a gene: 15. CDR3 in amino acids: CASSQEILRTGPGDGYTF. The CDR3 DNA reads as TGCGCCAGCAGCCAAGAAATCTTAAGGACAGGGCCGGGGGATGGCTACACCTTC.

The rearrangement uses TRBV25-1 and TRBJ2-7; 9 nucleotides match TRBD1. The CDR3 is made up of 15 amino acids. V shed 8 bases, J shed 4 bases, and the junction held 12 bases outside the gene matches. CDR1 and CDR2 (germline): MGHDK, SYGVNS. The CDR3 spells CASRDREGGQYEQYF. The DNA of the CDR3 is TGTGCCAGCCGGGACAGGGAAGGGGGCCAATACGAGCAGTACTTC.

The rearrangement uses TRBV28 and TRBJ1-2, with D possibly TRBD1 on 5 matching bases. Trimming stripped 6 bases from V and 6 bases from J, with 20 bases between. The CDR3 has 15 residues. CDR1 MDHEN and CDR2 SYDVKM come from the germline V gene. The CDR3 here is CASRPPGPYIHGYTF. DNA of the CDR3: TGTGCCAGCAGGCCCCCGGGACCTTATATCCATGGCTACACCTTC.

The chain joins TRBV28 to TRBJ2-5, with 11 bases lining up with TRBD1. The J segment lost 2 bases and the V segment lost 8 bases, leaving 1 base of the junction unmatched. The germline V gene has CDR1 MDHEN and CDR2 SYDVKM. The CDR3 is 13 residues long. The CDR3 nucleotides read TGTGCCAGCGGGACAGGGGGTCAAGAGACCCAGTACTTC. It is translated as CASGTGGQETQYF. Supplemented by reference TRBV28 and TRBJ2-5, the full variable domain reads DVKVTQSSRYLVKRTGEKVFLECVQDMDHENMFWYRQDPGLGLRLIYFSYDVKMKEKGDIPEGYSVSREKKERFSLILESASTNQTSMYLCASGTGGQETQYFGPGTRLLVL.

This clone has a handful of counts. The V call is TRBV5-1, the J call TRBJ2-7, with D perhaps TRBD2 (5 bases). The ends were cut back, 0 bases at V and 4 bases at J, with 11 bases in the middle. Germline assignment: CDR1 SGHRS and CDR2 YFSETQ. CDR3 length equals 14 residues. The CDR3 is CASSLEGSGYEQYF. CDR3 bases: TGCGCCAGCAGCTTGGAAGGTTCGGGATACGAGCAGTACTTC.

The CDR3 reads CASKYGTSSTYEQYF. For the CDR3, the DNA is TGTGCCAGCAAGTATGGGACATCTAGTACTTACGAGCAGTACTTC. The chain combines TRBV6-1 with TRBJ2-7; weak D call: TRBD1 (6 bases). The CDR3 loop spans 15 amino acids. In germline, CDR1 is MNHNS, CDR2 SASEGT. Trimming took 7 bases from V and 4 from J, leaving 20 bases between them.

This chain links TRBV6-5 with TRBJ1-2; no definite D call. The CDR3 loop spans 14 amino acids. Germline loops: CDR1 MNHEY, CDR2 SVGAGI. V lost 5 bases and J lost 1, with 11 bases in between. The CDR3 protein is CASSRGKLNYGYTF. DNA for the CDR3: TGTGCCAGCAGTCGAGGGAAGCTTAACTATGGCTACACCTTC.

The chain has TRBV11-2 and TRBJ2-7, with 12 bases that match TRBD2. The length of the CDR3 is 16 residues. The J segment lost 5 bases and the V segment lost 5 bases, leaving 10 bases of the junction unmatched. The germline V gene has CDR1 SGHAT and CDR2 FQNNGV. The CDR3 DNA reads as TGTGCCAGCAGCCTGACTAGCGGGAGCAATTTCCACGAGCAGTACTTC. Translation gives CASSLTSGSNFHEQYF.

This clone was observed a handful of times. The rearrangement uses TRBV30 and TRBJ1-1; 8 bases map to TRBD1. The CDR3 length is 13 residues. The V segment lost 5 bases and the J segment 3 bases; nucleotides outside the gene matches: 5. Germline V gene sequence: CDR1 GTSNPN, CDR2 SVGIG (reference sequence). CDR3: CAWATQGDTEAFF. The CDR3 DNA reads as TGTGCCTGGGCGACACAGGGGGACACTGAAGCTTTCTTT.

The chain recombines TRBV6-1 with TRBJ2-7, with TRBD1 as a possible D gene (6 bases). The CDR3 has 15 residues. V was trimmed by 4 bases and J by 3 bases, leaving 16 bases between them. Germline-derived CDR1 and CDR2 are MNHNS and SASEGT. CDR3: CASSALPGHDYEQYF. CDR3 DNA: TGTGCCAGCAGTGCTTTACCGGGACACGACTACGAGCAGTACTTC.

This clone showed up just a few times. The CDR3 protein is CASSLGGYNEQFF. The CDR3 bases are TGCGCCAGCAGCTTAGGGGGTTACAATGAGCAGTTCTTC. This sequence joins TRBV5-1 and TRBJ2-1, with a weak D call TRBD1 (6 bases). With 2 bases removed from V and 4 bases from J, the gap between germline ends came to 7 bases. Germline V gene sequence: CDR1 SGHRS, CDR2 YFSETQ. The CDR3 extends over 13 amino acids.

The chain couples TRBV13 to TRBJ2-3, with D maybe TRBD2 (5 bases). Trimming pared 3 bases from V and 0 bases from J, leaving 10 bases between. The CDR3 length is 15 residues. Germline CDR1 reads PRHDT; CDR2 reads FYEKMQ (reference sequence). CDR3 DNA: TGTGCCAGCAGCTTCGAGCGGCTTAGCACAGATACGCAGTATTTT. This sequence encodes CASSFERLSTDTQYF.

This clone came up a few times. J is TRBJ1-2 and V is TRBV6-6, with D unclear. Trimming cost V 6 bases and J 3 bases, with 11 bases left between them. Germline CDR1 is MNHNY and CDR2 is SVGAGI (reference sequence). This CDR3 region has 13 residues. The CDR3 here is CASREHSHYGYTF. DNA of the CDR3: TGTGCCAGCAGGGAACATAGCCACTATGGCTACACCTTC.

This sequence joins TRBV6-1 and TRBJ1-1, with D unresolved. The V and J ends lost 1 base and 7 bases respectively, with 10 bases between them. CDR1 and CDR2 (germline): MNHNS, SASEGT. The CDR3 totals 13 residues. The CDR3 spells CASSEGPSVEAFF. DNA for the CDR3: TGTGCCAGCAGTGAAGGCCCCTCGGTTGAAGCTTTCTTT.

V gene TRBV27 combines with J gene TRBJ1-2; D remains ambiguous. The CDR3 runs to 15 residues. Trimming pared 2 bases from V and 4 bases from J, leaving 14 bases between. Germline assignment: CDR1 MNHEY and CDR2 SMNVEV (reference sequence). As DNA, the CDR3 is TGTGCCAGCAGTTTAAGCATCAATTTTCGCTATGGCTACACCTTC. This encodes CASSLSINFRYGYTF.

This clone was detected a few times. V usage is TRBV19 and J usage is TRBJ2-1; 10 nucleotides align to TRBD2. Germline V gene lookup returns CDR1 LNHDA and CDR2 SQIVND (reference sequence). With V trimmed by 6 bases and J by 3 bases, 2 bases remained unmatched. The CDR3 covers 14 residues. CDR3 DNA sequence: TGTGCCAGTAGAGGGACTAGCGACTACAATGAGCAGTTCTTC. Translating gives CASRGTSDYNEQFF.

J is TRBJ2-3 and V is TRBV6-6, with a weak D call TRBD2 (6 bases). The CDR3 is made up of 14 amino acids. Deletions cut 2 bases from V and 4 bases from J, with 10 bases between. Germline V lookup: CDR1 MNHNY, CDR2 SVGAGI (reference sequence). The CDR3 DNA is TGTGCCAGCAGTTACCTAGGGACTTCAGATACGCAGTATTTT. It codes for CASSYLGTSDTQYF.

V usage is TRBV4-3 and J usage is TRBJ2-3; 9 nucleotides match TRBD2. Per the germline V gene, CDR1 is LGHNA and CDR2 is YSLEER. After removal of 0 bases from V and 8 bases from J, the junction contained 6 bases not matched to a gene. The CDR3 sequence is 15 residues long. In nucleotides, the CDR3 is TGCGCCAGCAGCCAAGACTCTAGCGGGACCACTACGCAGTATTTT. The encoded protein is CASSQDSSGTTTQYF.

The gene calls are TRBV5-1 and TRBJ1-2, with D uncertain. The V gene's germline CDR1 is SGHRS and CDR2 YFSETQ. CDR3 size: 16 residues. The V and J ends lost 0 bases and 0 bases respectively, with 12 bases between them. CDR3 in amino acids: CASSLDTAAANYGYTF. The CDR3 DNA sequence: TGCGCCAGCAGCTTGGACACGGCCGCAGCTAACTATGGCTACACCTTC.